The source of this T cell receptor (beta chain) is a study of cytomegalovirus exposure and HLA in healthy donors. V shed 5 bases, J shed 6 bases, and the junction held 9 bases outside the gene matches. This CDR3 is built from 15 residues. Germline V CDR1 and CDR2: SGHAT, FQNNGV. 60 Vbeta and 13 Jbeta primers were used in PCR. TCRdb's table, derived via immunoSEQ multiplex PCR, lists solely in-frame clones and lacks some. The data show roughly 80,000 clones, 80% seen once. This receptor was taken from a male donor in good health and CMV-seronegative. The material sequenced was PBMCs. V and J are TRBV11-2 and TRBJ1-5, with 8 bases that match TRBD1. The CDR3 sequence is CASSEGQVETQPQHF. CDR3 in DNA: TGTGCCAGCAGCGAGGGACAGGTCGAGACTCAGCCCCAGCATTTT. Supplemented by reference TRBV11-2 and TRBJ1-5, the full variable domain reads EAGVAQSPRYKIIEKRQSVAFWCNPISGHATLYWYQQILGQGPKLLIQFQNNGVVDDSQLPKDRFSAERLKGVDSTLKIQPAKLEDSAVYLCASSEGQVETQPQHFGDGTRLSIL.